This TCR beta chain was profiled in a study of low-dose radiotherapy and immunotherapy resistance in tumors. TRAV- and TRBV-specific primers primed first-strand cDNA, covering alpha and beta chains. Both a constant-region primer and a V-primer adapter served to amplify TCRs across around 20 PCR cycles. TCRdb re-derived calls from the reads in MiXCR, one entry per CDR3 protein. The sample yields more than 45,000 distinct CDR3 sequences, approximately 26% seen once. V was pared by 3 bases and J by 5 bases, with 4 bases of the junction left unmatched. Germline V gives CDR1 SGHNT, CDR2 YENEEA. The CDR3 contains 15 residues. Time point meaning: before trial treatment.

The TCR comes from a male donor with prostate cancer. Sequenced material: PBMCs, taken before treatment. The V gene is TRBV11-3, the J gene TRBJ2-3; 11 nucleotides line up with TRBD1. The CDR3 DNA reads TGTGCCAGCAGCTTCGGGACAGGGGGTATAGATACGCAGTATTTT. It encodes CASSFGTGGIDTQYF.